The 28 T cell receptor beta chains presented below share a single source sample, sequenced in a study of blood T cell repertoires in COVID-19. Measured with immunoSEQ multiplex PCR; TCRdb has only the in-frame clones, and not every one. The sample has over 150,000 clones, 60% to 80% seen once. The sample was PBMCs or T cells enriched from blood (not recorded which). The source is a woman aged 50 to 65 who had recovered from COVID-19.

The V gene is TRBV28, the J gene TRBJ2-5; TRBD2 aligns across 9 bases. Germline trimming cut 5 bases from V and 2 bases from J; bases unmatched to any gene: 12. The CDR3 totals 17 residues. Germline V lookup: CDR1 MDHEN, CDR2 SYDVKM. CDR3 region: CASSPQFPSGNQETQYF. The DNA of the CDR3 is TGTGCCAGCAGTCCTCAATTTCCTAGCGGGAATCAAGAGACCCAGTACTTC.

The CDR3 loop is CASSASGSSYNEQFF. CDR3 sequence (DNA): TGTGCCAGCAGTGCGTCGGGGAGCTCCTACAATGAGCAGTTCTTC. J is TRBJ2-1 and V is TRBV9; weak D call: TRBD2 (5 bases). The CDR3 is 15 amino acids. Trimming stripped 5 bases from V and 0 bases from J, with 12 bases between. Germline-derived CDR1 and CDR2 are SGDLS and YYNGEE.

This sequence joins TRBV12-3 or TRBV12-4 and TRBJ2-1, with D unresolved. V was clipped by 6 bases and J by 0 bases, with 6 bases between them. The CDR3 has 13 amino acids. The CDR3 sequence is CASSGSSYNEQFF. Written as DNA, the CDR3 is TGTGCCAGCAGCGGGTCCTCCTACAATGAGCAGTTCTTC.

The chain employs TRBV20-1 and TRBJ2-4; 7 bases are shared with TRBD2. CDR3 length: 11 amino acids. The junction had 8 bases not matched to a gene; V was cut back by 6 bases and J by 12 bases. CDR1 is DFQATT and CDR2 is SNEGSKA in the germline V gene (reference sequence). This CDR3 is CSAPRGDRQYF. The DNA for the CDR3 is TGCAGTGCCCCCCGGGGGGACCGTCAGTACTTC.

The chain carries TRBV5-1 and TRBJ2-3; the match to TRBD2 covers 11 bases. The CDR3 totals 18 residues. The germline V gene has CDR1 SGHRS and CDR2 YFSETQ. The V gene end was trimmed by 0 bases and the J gene end by 1 base; junction bases not matched to a gene: 7. CDR3 amino acids: CASSLALAGVGGTDTQYF. The CDR3 DNA sequence: TGCGCCAGCAGCTTGGCACTAGCGGGAGTTGGGGGCACAGATACGCAGTATTTT.

The V and J genes are TRBV29-1 and TRBJ2-1; TRBD2 might be the D (6 bases). Between the trimmed V and J ends, which lost 4 bases and 0 bases, there was a span of 13 bases. In germline, CDR1 is SQVTM, CDR2 ANQGSEA. The CDR3 sequence is 15 residues long. CDR3 protein: CSVVPGGSSYNEQFF. In DNA, the CDR3 is TGCAGCGTTGTTCCTGGGGGGAGCTCCTACAATGAGCAGTTCTTC.

This clone appeared once. The chain is built from TRBV21-1 and TRBJ2-2; TRBD1, the table's D call, was not compared with the DNA. TRBV21-1 is recorded as a pseudogene. CDR3 length: 15 amino acids. This CDR3 is CASRSGHENTGELFF. CDR3 sequence (DNA): TGTGCCAGCAGGTCAGGACACGAGAACACCGGGGAGCTGTTTTTT.

V and J are TRBV7-3 and TRBJ2-7; D remains ambiguous. Germline V gives CDR1 SGHTA, CDR2 FQGTGA. This CDR3 has 14 residues. Trimming pared 4 bases from V and 2 bases from J, leaving 12 bases between. The CDR3 loop reads CASSSQSYPYEQYF. CDR3 coding DNA: TGTGCCAGCAGCTCGCAAAGCTACCCCTACGAGCAGTACTTC.

This chain uses TRBV5-1 with TRBJ2-3, with TRBD1 identical over 10 bases. Germline trimming cut 6 bases from V and 3 bases from J; bases unmatched to any gene: 7. The CDR3 runs to 15 residues. Germline assignment: CDR1 SGHRS and CDR2 YFSETQ. The CDR3 spells CASNLDRGVTDTQYF. CDR3 coding DNA: TGCGCCAGCAATTTGGACAGGGGGGTTACAGATACGCAGTATTTT.

The genes are TRBV10-1 and TRBJ1-4, with D maybe TRBD1 (5 bases). Trimming removed 7 bases from V and 5 bases from J, with 14 bases in between. From germline, CDR1 is WNHNN and CDR2 SYGVQD (reference sequence). The CDR3 consists of 14 residues. In DNA, the CDR3 is TGCGCCAGCACGGGTAGGGGTCCAAATGAAAAACTGTTTTTT. Translated: CASTGRGPNEKLFF.

This clone was recorded once. The chain has TRBV28 and TRBJ1-5; the D is unclear. V was clipped by 5 bases and J by 3 bases, with 14 bases between them. The germline CDR1 and CDR2 sequences are MDHEN and SYDVKM. CDR3 size: 15 residues. The CDR3 region is CASSLSGPPNQPQHF. CDR3 sequence (DNA): TGTGCCAGCAGTCTCTCTGGGCCCCCCAATCAGCCCCAGCATTTT.

This sequence joins TRBV3-1 (or the pseudogene TRBV3-2) and TRBJ2-1; 8 bases map to TRBD2. This CDR3 has 16 residues. The germline gives CDR1 LGHDT, CDR2 YNNKEL (reference sequence). V trimming: 4 bases; J trimming: 7 bases; junction bases outside the gene matches: 12. The CDR3 reads CASSRGISGKGNEQFF. The CDR3 nucleotides read TGTGCCAGCAGCCGCGGAATTAGCGGGAAAGGGAATGAGCAGTTCTTC.

This clone was seen repeatedly, ten times or more. The chain uses TRBV28 and TRBJ2-5; TRBD1 agrees at 7 bases. Germline assignment: CDR1 MDHEN and CDR2 SYDVKM. This CDR3 has 16 amino acids. V lost 7 bases, J lost 2 bases, and 13 bases stayed unmatched. In DNA, the CDR3 is TGTGCCAGCAAAGTTTTGTTAGGGGACAGACAAGAGACCCAGTACTTC. Its translation is CASKVLLGDRQETQYF.

The gene calls are TRBV9 and TRBJ2-5, with 7 bases fitting TRBD2. The CDR3 length is 13 residues. Unmatched junction bases numbered 6, after V lost 7 bases and J lost 3 bases. The V gene's germline CDR1 is SGDLS and CDR2 YYNGEE. The CDR3 loop is CASGSGREETQYF. In DNA form, the CDR3 reads TGTGCCAGCGGCTCTGGGAGGGAAGAGACCCAGTACTTC.

The chain recombines TRBV25-1 with TRBJ1-5; 9 bases are shared with TRBD1. CDR1 MGHDK and CDR2 SYGVNS come from the germline V gene. Trimming removed 5 bases from V and 3 bases from J; junction bases left unmatched: 14. CDR3 length: 18 residues. In nucleotides, the CDR3 is TGTGCCAGCAGTTACAGGACAGGGGTAAGGGGGTTCAATCAGCCCCAGCATTTT. Residues: CASSYRTGVRGFNQPQHF.

J is TRBJ2-1 and V is TRBV28, with 12 positions matching TRBD2. The V gene's germline CDR1 is MDHEN and CDR2 SYDVKM. Germline trimming cut 3 bases from V and 5 bases from J; bases unmatched to any gene: 14. The CDR3 covers 19 residues. CDR3 nucleotide sequence: TGTGCCAGCAGTTTCCACCACACCCCGGGACTAGCGGGTGACAATGAGCAGTTCTTC. Protein: CASSFHHTPGLAGDNEQFF.

This clone came up many times. This rearrangement joins TRBV4-1 to TRBJ2-5; 9 bases align to TRBD2. The J segment lost 3 bases and the V segment lost 1 base, leaving 6 bases of the junction unmatched. The CDR3 spans 16 residues. Germline lookup yields CDR1 MGHRA and CDR2 YSYEKL. The CDR3: CASSQATRTSEETQYF. CDR3 nucleotide sequence: TGCGCCAGCAGCCAAGCCACTAGGACTAGCGAAGAGACCCAGTACTTC.

The CDR3 DNA is TGCGCCAGCAGCTTTAGCGGGAGTTGGGGGTACGAGCAGTACTTC. It is translated as CASSFSGSWGYEQYF. The V call is TRBV5-1, the J call TRBJ2-7; 9 nucleotides match TRBD2. The CDR3 covers 15 residues. Germline V CDR1 and CDR2: SGHRS, YFSETQ. V lost 2 bases to trimming and J lost 4 bases; unmatched junction nucleotides: 7. Drawing the rest from reference TRBV5-1 and TRBJ2-7, the complete variable domain is KAGVTQTPRYLIKTRGQQVTLSCSPISGHRSVSWYQQTPGQGLQFLFEYFSETQRNKGNFPGRFSGRQFSNSRSEMNVSTLELGDSALYLCASSFSGSWGYEQYFGPGTRLTVT.

The V and J genes are TRBV20-1 and TRBJ1-6; no reliable D call. Between the trimmed V and J ends, which lost 3 bases and 6 bases, there was a span of 18 bases. Germline CDR1 is DFQATT and CDR2 is SNEGSKA (reference sequence). The CDR3 covers 16 residues. The CDR3 DNA is TGCAGTGCTAGTTTTCGGGGATCAGCAACTAATTCACCCCTCCACTTT. This translates into CSASFRGSATNSPLHF.

The V call is TRBV5-1, the J call TRBJ1-2, with D possibly being TRBD1 (5 bases). The CDR3 loop spans 14 amino acids. Trimming left V 5 bases short and J 4 bases short, with 15 bases between. CDR1 is SGHRS and CDR2 is YFSETQ in the germline V gene. This chain's CDR3 is CASSPGGRGYGYTF. As DNA, the CDR3 is TGCGCCAGCAGTCCCGGAGGGAGGGGCTATGGCTACACCTTC.

The rearrangement links TRBV7-2 to TRBJ1-2, with D uncertain. Germline V CDR1 and CDR2: SGHTA, FQGNSA. V lost 1 base and J lost 2, with 11 bases in between. The CDR3 extends over 15 amino acids. CDR3 coding DNA: TGTGCCAGCAGCTTAGTGTGGAGCGGAAACTATGGCTACACCTTC. Translated, it gives CASSLVWSGNYGYTF.

This clone was observed once. The chain links TRBV10-3 to TRBJ1-3, with D tentatively TRBD1 (5 bases). Germline V lookup: CDR1 ENHRY, CDR2 SYGVKD. This CDR3 is built from 16 residues. Trimming took 3 bases from V and 4 from J, leaving 16 bases between them. CDR3 region: CAISEDGSGRGNTIYF. CDR3 sequence (DNA): TGTGCCATCAGTGAAGACGGCTCAGGGAGGGGAAACACCATATATTTT.

The chain employs TRBV28 and TRBJ1-1; 7 bases fit TRBD1. Losses at the gene ends were 8 bases for V and 5 bases for J; bases not matched to a gene: 8. Germline V gives CDR1 MDHEN, CDR2 SYDVKM. CDR3 length equals 13 residues. CDR3 loop: CASRSGQKTEAFF. CDR3 DNA: TGTGCCAGCCGATCGGGACAGAAGACTGAAGCTTTCTTT. The variable domain in full, with the rest retrieved from reference TRBV28 and TRBJ1-1, is DVKVTQSSRYLVKRTGEKVFLECVQDMDHENMFWYRQDPGLGLRLIYFSYDVKMKEKGDIPEGYSVSREKKERFSLILESASTNQTSMYLCASRSGQKTEAFFGQGTRLTVV.

The table lists this clone with a few counts. This chain joins TRBV5-4 and TRBJ1-2; 7 bases are a match to TRBD1. Germline V gives CDR1 SGHNT, CDR2 YYREEE (reference sequence). The J segment lost 4 bases and the V segment lost 4 bases, leaving 10 bases of the junction unmatched. CDR3 length equals 15 residues. The CDR3 loop is CASSLAGTVIYGYTF. The CDR3 DNA is TGTGCCAGCAGCCTAGCCGGGACAGTTATCTATGGCTACACCTTC.

This chain uses TRBV24-1 with TRBJ1-2; D gene unclear. The CDR3 length is 14 residues. V was clipped by 9 bases and J by 2 bases, with 15 bases between them. The germline gives CDR1 KGHDR, CDR2 SFDVKD. The CDR3 nucleotides are TGTGCCACCTCCGATCCCCCGGTGAACTATGGCTACACCTTC. Amino acid sequence: CATSDPPVNYGYTF.

This chain links TRBV9 with TRBJ1-5; TRBD1 is a possible D gene (5 bases). This CDR3 is built from 14 residues. Trimming took off 0 bases at V and 6 bases at J, with 10 bases between the two ends. Germline V gene sequence: CDR1 SGDLS, CDR2 YYNGEE. CDR3 sequence (DNA): TGTGCCAGCAGCGTAGGGGGGGAAGGTCAGCCCCAGCATTTT. Residues: CASSVGGEGQPQHF.

The rearrangement joins TRBV19 to TRBJ1-6; weak D call: TRBD1 (6 bases). Germline CDR1 and CDR2: LNHDA and SQIVND (reference sequence). V shed 5 bases and J shed 0 bases, with 14 bases lying between them. The CDR3 has 17 amino acids. The chain's CDR3 is CASSYRTASSYNSPLHF. The CDR3 DNA reads TGTGCCAGTAGTTACCGGACAGCAAGCTCCTATAATTCACCCCTCCACTTT.

Concerning this clone: Other nucleotide sequences in the sample specify the same CDR3. The V and J genes are TRBV4-3 and TRBJ1-2, with unresolved D. The germline V gene encodes CDR1 LGHNA and CDR2 YSLEER. Trimming stripped 0 bases from V and 5 bases from J, with 7 bases between. CDR3 length: 13 amino acids. The CDR3 loop is CASSQETGYGYTF. In DNA, the CDR3 is TGCGCCAGCAGCCAAGAGACGGGTTATGGCTACACCTTC.